This T cell receptor (beta chain) was recovered during a study of CD8 T cells in Susac syndrome. Random hexamers were used to reverse transcribe the RNA input (0.5 to 1 ug). With immunoSEQ multiplex PCR, TCR beta CDR3 was amplified across 54 Vbeta and 13 Jbeta. TCRdb reanalysed the immunoSEQ multiplex PCR reads using MiXCR and keeps one entry per CDR3 protein. Seen here are some 220,000 distinct CDR3 sequences, 95% observed once, and the top ten hold about 0.091%. Sequencing of TCR beta drew on CD8+ and CD4+ T cells from blood. The multiple sclerosis controls were treatment-naive patients, and their relapsing-remitting disease was stable or active. Negative magnetic isolation gave CD8+ and CD4+ cells; FACS enriched CD8+ TEMRA. This TCR came from a human donor with multiple sclerosis. Input material: CD4+ T cells from PBMCs.

This CDR3 reads CASRSLTSDYNEQFF. Written as DNA, the CDR3 is TGCGCCAGCAGGTCTCTGACTAGCGACTACAATGAGCAGTTCTTC. This sequence joins TRBV4-1 and TRBJ2-1; 8 nucleotides line up with TRBD2. The V gene's germline CDR1 is MGHRA and CDR2 YSYEKL. CDR3 length equals 15 residues. The V and J ends lost 6 bases and 3 bases, in that order; junction bases with no gene match: 7.